This T cell receptor (beta chain) appears in the sequencing data of a study of T-cell memory formation after mild COVID-19. General study results and limits: Among CD4+ contracting clones, most were CM and EM, and CD8+ ones EMRA. Clones contracting day 15 to 85 were balanced CD4/CD8; later expanders leaned CD4+.

The CDR3 totals 13 residues. The V and J ends lost 6 bases and 5 bases, in that order; junction bases with no gene match: 9. Germline V gives CDR1 DFQATT, CDR2 SNEGSKA (reference sequence). Worth noting for this clonotype: Its specificity is unknown.

TCRdb re-analysed the 5' RACE reads in MiXCR, keeping a single row per CDR3 protein. The table has 400,000 to 500,000 distinct CDR3 sequences, around 20% seen once. The sequenced sample was PBMCs or a T cell subset sorted from them (not recorded which). V and J are TRBV20-1 and TRBJ1-1; 7 nucleotides match TRBD1. The sequence was obtained from an adult woman who had mild COVID-19 (a few samples of this study predate the infection). Cell type and time point are not known. Written as DNA, the CDR3 is TGCAGTGCCCCCAAGACAGGGCGAACTGAAGCTTTCTTT. Translation: CSAPKTGRTEAFF.